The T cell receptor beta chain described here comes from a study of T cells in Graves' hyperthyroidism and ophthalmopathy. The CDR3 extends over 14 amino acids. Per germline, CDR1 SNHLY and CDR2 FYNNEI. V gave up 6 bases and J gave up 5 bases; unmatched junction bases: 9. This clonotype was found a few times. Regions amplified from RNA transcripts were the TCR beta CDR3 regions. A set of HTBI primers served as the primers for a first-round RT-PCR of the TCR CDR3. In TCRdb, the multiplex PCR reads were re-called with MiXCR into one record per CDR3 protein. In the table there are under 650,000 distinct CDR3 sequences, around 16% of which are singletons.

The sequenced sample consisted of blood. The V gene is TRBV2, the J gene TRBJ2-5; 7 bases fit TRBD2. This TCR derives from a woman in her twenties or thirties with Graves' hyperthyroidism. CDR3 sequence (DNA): TGTGCCAGCAGCGAATCTCGGCGGGGGGAGACCCAGTACTTC. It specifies CASSESRRGETQYF.